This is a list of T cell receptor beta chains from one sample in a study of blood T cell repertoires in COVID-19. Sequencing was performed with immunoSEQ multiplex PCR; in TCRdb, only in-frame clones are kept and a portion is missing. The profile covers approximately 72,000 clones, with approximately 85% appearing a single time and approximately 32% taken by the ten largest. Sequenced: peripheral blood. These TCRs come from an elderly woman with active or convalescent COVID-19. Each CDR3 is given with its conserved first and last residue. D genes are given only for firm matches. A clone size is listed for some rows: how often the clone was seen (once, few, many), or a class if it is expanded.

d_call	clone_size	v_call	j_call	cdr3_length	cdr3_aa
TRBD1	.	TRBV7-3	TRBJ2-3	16	CASSAHRGQSTDTQYF
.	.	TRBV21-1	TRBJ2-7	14	CASSNPGSNYEQYF
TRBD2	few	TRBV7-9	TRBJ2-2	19	CASSLEVGGSPKGTGELFF
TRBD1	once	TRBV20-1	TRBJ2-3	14	CSASRRGPSDTQYF
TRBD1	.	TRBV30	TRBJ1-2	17	CAWSPRTGTRPYYGYTF
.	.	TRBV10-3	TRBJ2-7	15	CAISESTGRTYEQYF
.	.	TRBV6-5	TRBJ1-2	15	CASSYSRGGNYGYTF
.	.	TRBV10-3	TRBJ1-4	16	CAISESTTGTNEKLFF
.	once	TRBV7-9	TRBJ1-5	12	CASSLEGGPQHF
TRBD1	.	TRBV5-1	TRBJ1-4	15	CASSLTGAVNEKLFF
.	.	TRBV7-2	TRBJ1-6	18	CASSLRDNEGSYNSPLHF
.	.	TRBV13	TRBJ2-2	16	CASTLGRGQGTGELFF
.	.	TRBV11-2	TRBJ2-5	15	CASRPKGGVSETQYF
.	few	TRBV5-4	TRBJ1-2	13	CASGPGGIYGYTF
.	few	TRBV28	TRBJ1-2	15	CASRPGMGANYGYTF
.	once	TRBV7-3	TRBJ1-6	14	CASSFSAGGSPLHF
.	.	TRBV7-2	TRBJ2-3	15	CASSFDRGTPDTQYF
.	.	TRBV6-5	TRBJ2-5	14	CASSYLGGGGTQYF
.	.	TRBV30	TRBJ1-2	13	CAWSSRAAYGYTF
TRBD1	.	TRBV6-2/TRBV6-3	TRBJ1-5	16	CASSYSYTGADGTQHF
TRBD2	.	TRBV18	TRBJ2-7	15	CASSPLAGGHNEQYF
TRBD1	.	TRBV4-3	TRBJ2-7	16	CASSPLTPGTGGEQYF
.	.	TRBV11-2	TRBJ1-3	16	CASSLDKGARGNTIYF
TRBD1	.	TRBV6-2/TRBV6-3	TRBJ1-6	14	CASSTGTDFSPLHF
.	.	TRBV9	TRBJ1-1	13	CASSVSRDTEAFF
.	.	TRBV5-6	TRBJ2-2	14	CASSSDWNTGELFF
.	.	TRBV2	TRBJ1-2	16	CASSEGVAGTQWGYTF
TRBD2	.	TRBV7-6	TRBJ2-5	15	CASSPLGRGGETQYF